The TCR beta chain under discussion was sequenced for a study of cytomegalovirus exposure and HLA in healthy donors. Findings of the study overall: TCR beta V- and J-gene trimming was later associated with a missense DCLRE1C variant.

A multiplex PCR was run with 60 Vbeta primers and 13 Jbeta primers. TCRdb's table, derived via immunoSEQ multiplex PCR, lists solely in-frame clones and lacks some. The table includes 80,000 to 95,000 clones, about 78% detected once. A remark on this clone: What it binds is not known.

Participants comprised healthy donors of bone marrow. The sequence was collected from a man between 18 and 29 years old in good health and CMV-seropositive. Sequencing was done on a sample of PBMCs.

The CDR3 loop reads CASSQEEGGPPDTQYF. Written as DNA, the CDR3 is TGCGCCAGCAGCCAAGAGGAGGGAGGCCCCCCAGATACGCAGTATTTT. This sequence joins TRBV4-1 and TRBJ2-3; D is possibly TRBD2 (6 bases). Germline lookup yields CDR1 MGHRA and CDR2 YSYEKL. With 0 bases removed from V and 4 bases from J, the gap between germline ends came to 14 bases. The CDR3 has 16 amino acids.